The present entry profiles one T cell receptor (beta chain) with its context. Antigen: not known. This entry is derived from a study of T cells in localized non-small cell lung cancer. Sequencing was performed with immunoSEQ multiplex PCR; in TCRdb, only in-frame clones are kept and a portion is missing. Of 65,000 or so clones in the sample, 80% to 90% were seen once. General study findings and limits: Uninvolved adjacent lung, not tumor, had the highest T cell clonality. Median approximately 61 top-100 tumor clones were shared with paired adjacent lung. The study linked higher blood T cell density to longer overall survival.

This clonotype was obtained from a man aged 40 to 70 with stage II lung adenocarcinoma. Specimen: PBMCs, collected before any cancer treatment.

CDR3 nucleotides: TGTGCCAGCAGTGAAGCGGCAGGGGGCGAGACCCAGTACTTC. This gives the protein CASSEAAGGETQYF. This sequence joins TRBV6-1 and TRBJ2-5; the match to TRBD1 covers 8 bases. This CDR3 contains 14 residues. V lost 0 bases, J lost 5 bases, and 2 bases stayed unmatched. The germline V gene encodes CDR1 MNHNS and CDR2 SASEGT.